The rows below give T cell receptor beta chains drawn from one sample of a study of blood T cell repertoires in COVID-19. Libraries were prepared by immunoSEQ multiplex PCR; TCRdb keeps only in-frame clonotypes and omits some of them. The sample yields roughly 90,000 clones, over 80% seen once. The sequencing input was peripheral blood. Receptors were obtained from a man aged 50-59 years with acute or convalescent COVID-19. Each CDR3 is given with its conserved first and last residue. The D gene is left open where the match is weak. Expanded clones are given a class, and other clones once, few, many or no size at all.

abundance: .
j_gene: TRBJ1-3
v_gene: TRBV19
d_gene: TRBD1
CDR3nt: TGTGCCAGTAGTACCCCCGGACAGGGGGCTGGAAACACCATATATTTT
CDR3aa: CASSTPGQGAGNTIYF

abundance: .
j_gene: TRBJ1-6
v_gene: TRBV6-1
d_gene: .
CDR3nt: TGTGCCAGCAGTGAAGATCACAGGTCGGGTTCACCCCTCCACTTT
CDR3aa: CASSEDHRSGSPLHF

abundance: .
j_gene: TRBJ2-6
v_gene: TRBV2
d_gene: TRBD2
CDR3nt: TGTGCCAGCTCGAGCGGGACCGGGGCCAACGTCCTGACTTTC
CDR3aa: CASSSGTGANVLTF

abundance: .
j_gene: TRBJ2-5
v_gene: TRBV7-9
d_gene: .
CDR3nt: TGTGCCAGCAGCTTACCCCAGGGGACCCAGTACTTC
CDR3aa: CASSLPQGTQYF

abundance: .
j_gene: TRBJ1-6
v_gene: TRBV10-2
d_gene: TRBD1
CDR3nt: TGCGCCAGCAGTGACCACGACAGGGGATATAATTCACCCCTCCACTTT
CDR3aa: CASSDHDRGYNSPLHF

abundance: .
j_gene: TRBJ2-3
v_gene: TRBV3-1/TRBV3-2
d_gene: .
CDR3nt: TGTGCCAGCAGTCACAATCCATTACGGGGGGCCGGCGATACGCAGTATTTT
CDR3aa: CASSHNPLRGAGDTQYF

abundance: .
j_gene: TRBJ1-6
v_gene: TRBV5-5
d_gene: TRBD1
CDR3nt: TGTGCCAGCAGCTCAGGGGACAGCCTTTTCAACTATAATTCACCCCTCCACTTT
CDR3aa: CASSSGDSLFNYNSPLHF

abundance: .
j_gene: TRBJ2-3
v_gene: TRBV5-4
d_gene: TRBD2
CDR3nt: TGTGCCAGCAGCTTAACGGGGGGGAAAGATACGCAGTATTTT
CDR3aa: CASSLTGGKDTQYF

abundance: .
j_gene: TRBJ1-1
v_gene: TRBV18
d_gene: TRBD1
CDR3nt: TGTGCCAGCTCACCATTACGGGACAGCTGGGCTGGGGCTTTCTTT
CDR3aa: CASSPLRDSWAGAFF

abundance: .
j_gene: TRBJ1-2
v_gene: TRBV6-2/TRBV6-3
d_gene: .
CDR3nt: TGTGCCAGCAGTTACGGAGGATCGAGAGGCTACACCTTC
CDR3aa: CASSYGGSRGYTF

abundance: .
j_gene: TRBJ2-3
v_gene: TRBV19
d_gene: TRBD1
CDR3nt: TGTGCCAGTACCAAGGGACAGGGGGGAGATACGCAGTATTTT
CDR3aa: CASTKGQGGDTQYF

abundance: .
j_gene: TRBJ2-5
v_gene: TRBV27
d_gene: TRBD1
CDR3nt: TGTGCCAGCAGTTCTCGGACAGGGCGGCAAGAGACCCAGTACTTC
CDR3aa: CASSSRTGRQETQYF

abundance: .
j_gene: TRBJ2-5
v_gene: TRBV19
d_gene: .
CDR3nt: TGTGCCAGTAGTATAGCTGGGCTCCAAGAGACCCAGTACTTC
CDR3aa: CASSIAGLQETQYF

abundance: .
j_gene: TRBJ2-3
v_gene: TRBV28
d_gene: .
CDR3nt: TGTGCCAGCATCCCAATAGCGTCTAGCACAGATACGCAGTATTTT
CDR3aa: CASIPIASSTDTQYF

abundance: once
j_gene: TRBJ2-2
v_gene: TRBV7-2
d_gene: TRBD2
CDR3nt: TGTGCCAGCAGCTTTATTAGCGGGAGGGCCGGTGACACCGGGGAGCTGTTTTTT
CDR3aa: CASSFISGRAGDTGELFF

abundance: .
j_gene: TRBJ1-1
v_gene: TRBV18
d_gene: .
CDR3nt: TGTGCCAGCTCACCAGAACAGGGTGCTGAAGCTTTCTTT
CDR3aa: CASSPEQGAEAFF

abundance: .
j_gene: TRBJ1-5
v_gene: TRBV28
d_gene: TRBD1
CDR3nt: TGTGCCAGCATAGGAGGACAGGGCGGGCTACAGCCCCAGCATTTT
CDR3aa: CASIGGQGGLQPQHF

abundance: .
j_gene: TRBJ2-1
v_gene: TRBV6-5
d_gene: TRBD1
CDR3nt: TGTGCCAGCAGTTCGGCTCTTACAGGGGTTGGTGAGCAGTTCTTC
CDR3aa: CASSSALTGVGEQFF

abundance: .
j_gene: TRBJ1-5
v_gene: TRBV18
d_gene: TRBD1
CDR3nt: TGTGCCAGCTCATCTGGACAGGGGGGGAGTAGGCCCCAGCATTTT
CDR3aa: CASSSGQGGSRPQHF

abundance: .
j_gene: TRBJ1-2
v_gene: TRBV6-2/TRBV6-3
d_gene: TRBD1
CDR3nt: TGTGCCAGCAGTACCGACCGACAGGGTCCTGGCTACACCTTC
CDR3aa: CASSTDRQGPGYTF

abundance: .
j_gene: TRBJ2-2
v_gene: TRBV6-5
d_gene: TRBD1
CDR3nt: TGTGCCAGCAGTTCGCACCAAGACAGGGGAACCGGGGAGCTGTTTTTT
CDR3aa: CASSSHQDRGTGELFF

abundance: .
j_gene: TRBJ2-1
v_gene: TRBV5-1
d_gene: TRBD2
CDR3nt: TGCGCCAGCCAGGTGGGCGGGGGGGCTTACAATGAGCAGTTCTTC
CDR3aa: CASQVGGGAYNEQFF

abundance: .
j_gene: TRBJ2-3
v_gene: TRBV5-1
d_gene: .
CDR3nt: TGCGCCAGCAGCTTGGCGTCCCCCACAGATACGCAGTATTTT
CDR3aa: CASSLASPTDTQYF

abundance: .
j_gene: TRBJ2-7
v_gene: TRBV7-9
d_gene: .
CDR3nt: TGTGCCAGCAGCTTTATGACTTCTCCCGAGCAGTACTTC
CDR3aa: CASSFMTSPEQYF

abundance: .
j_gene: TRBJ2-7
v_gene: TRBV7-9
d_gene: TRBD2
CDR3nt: TGTGCCAGCAGCCTAGTGGCGGGAGGGCCGCGTCGGGAGCAGTACTTC
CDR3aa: CASSLVAGGPRREQYF

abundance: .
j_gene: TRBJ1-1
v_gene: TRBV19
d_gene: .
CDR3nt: TGTGCCAGTAGTATGTCAGGGGAAACTGAAGCTTTCTTT
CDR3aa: CASSMSGETEAFF

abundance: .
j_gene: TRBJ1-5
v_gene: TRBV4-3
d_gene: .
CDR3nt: TGCGCCAGCAGCCAAGGCAGGGATAGCAATCAGCCCCAGCATTTT
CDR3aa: CASSQGRDSNQPQHF

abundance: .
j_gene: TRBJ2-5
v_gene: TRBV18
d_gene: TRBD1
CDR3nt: TGTGCCAGCTCACTGGGGACAGGGGAGATGGAGACCCAGTACTTC
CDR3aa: CASSLGTGEMETQYF

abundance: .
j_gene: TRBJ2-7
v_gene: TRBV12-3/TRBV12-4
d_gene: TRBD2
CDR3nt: TGTGCCAGCAGCCCAGCGGGAGTAGGGCAACAGTACTTC
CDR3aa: CASSPAGVGQQYF

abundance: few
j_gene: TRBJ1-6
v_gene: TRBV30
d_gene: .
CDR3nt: TGTGCCTGGAGTGTATACCAGGGCCAAAGACCCCTCCACTTT
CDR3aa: CAWSVYQGQRPLHF

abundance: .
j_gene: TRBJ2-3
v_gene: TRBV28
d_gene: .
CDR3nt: TGTGCCAGCAGTCGCGGGACGGCGCAGTATTTT
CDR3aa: CASSRGTAQYF

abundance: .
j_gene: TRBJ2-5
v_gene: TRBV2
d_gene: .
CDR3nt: TGTGCCAGCAGTCGGCTAGCGATAGAGACCCAGTACTTC
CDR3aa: CASSRLAIETQYF

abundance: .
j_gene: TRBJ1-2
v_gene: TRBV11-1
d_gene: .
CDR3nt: TGTGCCAGCAGCAGCGGGGCGGGTAACTATGGCTACACCTTC
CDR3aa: CASSSGAGNYGYTF

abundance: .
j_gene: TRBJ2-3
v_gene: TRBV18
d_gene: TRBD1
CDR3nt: TGTGCCAGCTCACCACGTTGGGGGACAGGTAGCACAGATACGCAGTATTTT
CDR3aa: CASSPRWGTGSTDTQYF

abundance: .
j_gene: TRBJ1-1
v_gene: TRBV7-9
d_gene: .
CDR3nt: TGTGCCAGCAGCTCAGCCTCCGGGAGCAATGAAGCTTTCTTT
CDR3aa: CASSSASGSNEAFF

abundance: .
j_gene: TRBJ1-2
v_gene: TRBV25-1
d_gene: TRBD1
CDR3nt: TGTGCCAGCAGTGAAAACAGGGGTGGTGGCTACACCTTC
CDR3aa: CASSENRGGGYTF

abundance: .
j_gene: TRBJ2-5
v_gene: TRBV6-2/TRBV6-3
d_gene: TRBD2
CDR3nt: TGTGCCAGCAGTTACCAGGCGGGGGAACGTAATTACCAAGAGACCCAGTACTTC
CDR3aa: CASSYQAGERNYQETQYF

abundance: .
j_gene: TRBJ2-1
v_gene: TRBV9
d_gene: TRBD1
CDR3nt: TGTGCCAGCAGCCCGACAGGGCGCCATGAGCAGTTCTTC
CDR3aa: CASSPTGRHEQFF

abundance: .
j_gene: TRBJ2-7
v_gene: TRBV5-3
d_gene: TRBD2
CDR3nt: TGTGCCCCCCTTCTGGCTAGCGGGGAGCTTTCATCCTACGAGCAGTACTTC
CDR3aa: CAPLLASGELSSYEQYF

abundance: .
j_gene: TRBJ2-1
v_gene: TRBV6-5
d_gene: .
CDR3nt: TGTGCCAGCAGTTACGACTATAGCTCCTACAATGAGCAGTTCTTC
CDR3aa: CASSYDYSSYNEQFF

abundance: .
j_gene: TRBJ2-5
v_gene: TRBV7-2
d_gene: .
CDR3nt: TGTGCCAGCAGGGGACTTTTCCAAGAGACCCAGTACTTC
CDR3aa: CASRGLFQETQYF

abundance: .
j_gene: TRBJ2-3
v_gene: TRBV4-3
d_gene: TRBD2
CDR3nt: TGCGCCAGCAGCCAAGATGGGGGGGGAGCCTCAGATACGCAGTATTTT
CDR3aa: CASSQDGGGASDTQYF

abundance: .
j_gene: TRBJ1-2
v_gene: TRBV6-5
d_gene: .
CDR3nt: TGTGCCAGCAGTTACTCGAGCCTGGGCACCAACTATGGCTACACCTTC
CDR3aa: CASSYSSLGTNYGYTF

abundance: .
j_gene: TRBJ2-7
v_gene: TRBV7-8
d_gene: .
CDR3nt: TGTGCCAGCAGCTTAGTACTTGCGGCATCCTACGAGCAGTACTTC
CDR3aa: CASSLVLAASYEQYF

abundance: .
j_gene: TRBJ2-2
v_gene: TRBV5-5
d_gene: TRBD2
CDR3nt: TGTGCCAGCAGCGGGACTAGCGGGGAGCTGTTTTTT
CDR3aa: CASSGTSGELFF

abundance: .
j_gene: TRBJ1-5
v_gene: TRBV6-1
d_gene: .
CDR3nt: TGTGCCAGCAGTGAAAGAGAGCGAGATAGCAATCAGCCCCAGCATTTT
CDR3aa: CASSERERDSNQPQHF

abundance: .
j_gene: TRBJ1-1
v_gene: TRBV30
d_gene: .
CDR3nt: TGTGCCTGGAAAACCGCGACAGTGAACACTGAAGCTTTCTTT
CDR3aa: CAWKTATVNTEAFF

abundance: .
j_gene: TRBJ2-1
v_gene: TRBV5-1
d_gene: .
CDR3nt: TGCGCCAGCAGCTTGGGAGGCGGGATGGATGAGCAGTTCTTC
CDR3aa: CASSLGGGMDEQFF

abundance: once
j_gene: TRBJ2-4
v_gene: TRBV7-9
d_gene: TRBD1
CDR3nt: TGTGCCAGCAGCTTAGGGGTACAGGGGAGTATTCAGTACTTC
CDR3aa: CASSLGVQGSIQYF

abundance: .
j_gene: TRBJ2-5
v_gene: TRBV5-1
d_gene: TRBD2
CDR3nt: TGCGCCAGCAGCACTTCTCAACTAGCGGGGGGAGAGACCCAGTACTTC
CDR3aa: CASSTSQLAGGETQYF

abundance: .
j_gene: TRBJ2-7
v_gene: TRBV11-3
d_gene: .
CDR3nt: TGTGCCAGCAGCAAAAACACAAGGGCACGGAGGCAGTTAAGCTACGAGCAGTACTTC
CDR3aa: CASSKNTRARRQLSYEQYF

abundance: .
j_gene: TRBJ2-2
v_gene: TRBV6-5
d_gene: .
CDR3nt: TGTGCCAGCAGTTACGACATAGTGGGCCCCGGGGAGCTGTTTTTT
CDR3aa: CASSYDIVGPGELFF

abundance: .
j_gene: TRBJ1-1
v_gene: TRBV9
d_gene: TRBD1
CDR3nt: TGTGCCAGCAGCTCTCTTGGAGGGGGCGCCGCTGAAGCTTTCTTT
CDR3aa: CASSSLGGGAAEAFF